The 28 T cell receptor beta chains below all came from one sample that was sequenced in a study of T cells in Graves' hyperthyroidism and ophthalmopathy. Amplification targeted TCR beta CDR3 regions from RNA transcripts. Using the HTBI primer set, a first-round RT-PCR was run on the TCR CDR3. TCRdb processed the multiplex PCR reads anew with MiXCR; each CDR3 protein has one entry. Of under 750,000 distinct CDR3 sequences detected, about 19% appear once; the ten largest clones hold 15% to 20%. Input material: blood. All receptors come from a woman between 45 and 60 years old with Graves' hyperthyroidism that later progressed to Graves' ophthalmopathy.

This clonotype was recorded a few times. The chain combines TRBV9 with TRBJ2-1; D may correspond to TRBD1 or TRBD2 (5 bases each). Germline values: CDR1 SGDLS, CDR2 YYNGEE. This CDR3 has 13 amino acids. Trimming took off 2 bases at V and 9 bases at J, with 12 bases between the two ends. This chain's CDR3 is CASSVGPVGEQFF. The CDR3 nucleotides are TGTGCCAGCAGCGTGGGACCAGTCGGTGAGCAGTTCTTC.

The chain combines TRBV9 with TRBJ1-1; D remains unclear. Trimming removed 1 base from V and 5 bases from J, with 9 bases in between. This CDR3 region has 13 residues. Germline V gives CDR1 SGDLS, CDR2 YYNGEE. The CDR3 region is CASSVLGWTEAFF. The CDR3 region has the DNA TGTGCCAGCAGCGTATTGGGGTGGACTGAAGCTTTCTTT.

The sample holds a few counts of this clonotype. The V call is TRBV2, the J call TRBJ1-5, with a possible D match to TRBD1 (5 bases). CDR1 and CDR2 (germline): SNHLY, FYNNEI. This CDR3 spans 16 amino acids. With 3 bases removed from V and 3 bases from J, the gap between germline ends came to 15 bases. In DNA form, the CDR3 reads TGTGCCAGCAGTGATCCTGGGGGAGGGCTCAATCAGCCCCAGCATTTT. This gives the protein CASSDPGGGLNQPQHF.

This clonotype was recorded a few times. A much larger clone lies a single base off, so this may be a read error. The V call is TRBV20-1, the J call TRBJ2-7, with D maybe TRBD2 (7 bases). Per the germline V gene, CDR1 is DFQATT and CDR2 is SNEGSKA (reference sequence). CDR3 length: 18 residues. This chain's CDR3 is CGARDNAGADPSSYEQYF. The CDR3 nucleotides are TGCGGTGCTAGAGATAATGCGGGGGCGGACCCCTCCTCCTACGAGCAGTACTTC.

This clonotype was counted many times. The chain employs TRBV11-2 and TRBJ2-1; D is unresolved. The V gene lost 1 base and the J gene lost 0 bases, with 7 bases spanning the gap. The CDR3 loop spans 15 amino acids. Germline assignment: CDR1 SGHAT and CDR2 FQNNGV. The CDR3 DNA is TGTGCCAGCAGCTTAGCCCCCAGCTCCTACAATGAGCAGTTCTTC. Protein product: CASSLAPSSYNEQFF.

This clonotype was observed a few times. The rearrangement links TRBV27 to TRBJ1-4; D ambiguous. Trimming removed 1 base at V and 8 bases at J, with 26 bases between. This CDR3 spans 19 amino acids. Germline V gene sequence: CDR1 MNHEY, CDR2 SMNVEV (reference sequence). The CDR3: CASSLYHPDRLRSIEKLFF. DNA for the CDR3: TGTGCCAGCAGTTTATACCACCCCGATCGGCTGCGCTCGATAGAAAAACTGTTTTTT.

The V gene is TRBV7-2, the J gene TRBJ1-4; 11 bases agree with TRBD1. Per the germline V gene, CDR1 is SGHTA and CDR2 is FQGNSA. The CDR3 is made up of 16 amino acids. Trimming took 4 bases from V and 7 from J; bases not matched to a gene: 8. The DNA of the CDR3 is TGTGCCAGCAGCTGGGGGACCGGGACAGGGGGTGAAAAACTGTTTTTT. This sequence encodes CASSWGTGTGGEKLFF.

The chain recombines TRBV30 with TRBJ2-7; weak D call: TRBD1 (7 bases). V lost 8 bases, J lost 0 bases, and 11 bases lay in between. This CDR3 comprises 12 residues. The germline gives CDR1 GTSNPN, CDR2 SVGIG (reference sequence). CDR3 residues: CAGGGGSYEQYF. In nucleotides, the CDR3 is TGTGCCGGAGGGGGCGGCTCCTACGAGCAGTACTTC.

The J gene is TRBJ1-1, the V gene TRBV7-9, with D possibly matching TRBD1 (5 bases). The V and J ends lost 2 bases and 3 bases respectively, with 22 bases between them. This CDR3 comprises 18 residues. Germline values: CDR1 SEHNR, CDR2 FQNEAQ (reference sequence). CDR3 in amino acids: CASSLRGGLFQRDTEAFF. CDR3 sequence (DNA): TGTGCCAGCAGCTTAAGGGGCGGTCTATTCCAGAGGGACACTGAAGCTTTCTTT.

This clonotype has a count of ten or more. The rearrangement links TRBV2 to TRBJ1-2; D is uncertain. The V and J ends lost 6 bases and 1 base respectively, with 12 bases between them. The CDR3 has 14 amino acids. CDR1 and CDR2 from the germline V gene are SNHLY and FYNNEI. Here the CDR3 reads CASSRPGDNYGYTF. The CDR3 coding sequence is TGTGCCAGCAGCCGACCCGGCGATAACTATGGCTACACCTTC.

Only a few counts were recorded for this clonotype. Germline and junction disagree at one end, which may indicate a read error. V and J are TRBV6-2 or TRBV6-3 and TRBJ2-7; D is possibly TRBD2 (6 bases). CDR3 length equals 14 residues. The germline V gene has CDR1 MNHEY and CDR2 SVGEGT. The CDR3 sequence: CTSSSWTLAGEQYF. DNA of the CDR3: TGTACCAGCAGTTCCTGGACCCTCGCGGGGGAGCAGTACTTC.

For the CDR3, the DNA is TGCAGCGTTGATTTTGACGAGACCCAGTACTTC. This translates into CSVDFDETQYF. This rearrangement joins TRBV29-1 to TRBJ2-5, with no clear D. The CDR3 has 11 residues. V lost 3 bases, J lost 5 bases, and 7 bases lay in between. Germline values: CDR1 SQVTM, CDR2 ANQGSEA.

This clonotype appeared a few times. The chain has TRBV27 and TRBJ2-1; no reliable D call. CDR3 length: 13 amino acids. Trimming removed 7 bases at V and 7 bases at J, with 14 bases between. Germline V gene sequence: CDR1 MNHEY, CDR2 SMNVEV (reference sequence). The CDR3 nucleotides are TGTGCCAGCACCCCTAACCTGCAAAATGAGCAGTTCTTC. It encodes CASTPNLQNEQFF.

The chain couples TRBV6-4 to TRBJ2-3, with D possibly TRBD2 on 6 matching bases. The ends were cut back, 6 bases at V and 0 bases at J, with 13 bases in the middle. CDR3 size: 15 residues. The germline CDR1 and CDR2 sequences are MRHNA and SNTAGT. The CDR3 DNA reads as TGTGCCAGCAGCCAGGGACTTTCTAGCACAGATACGCAGTATTTT. Translation gives CASSQGLSSTDTQYF.

This clonotype was seen only a few times. The V call is TRBV10-1, the J call TRBJ2-1; D could derive from TRBD1 or TRBD2 (5 bases each). CDR1 is WNHNN, CDR2 SYGVQD, per germline (reference sequence). Trimming removed 4 bases at V and 8 bases at J, with 15 bases between. The CDR3 is 14 amino acids. CDR3 protein: CASSGPSRDDEQFF. The CDR3 DNA reads as TGCGCCAGCAGTGGCCCAAGCAGGGACGATGAGCAGTTCTTC.

This clonotype was seen a few times. The CDR3, as DNA: TGTGCCAGCAGCTGGGGACGAACGATGGGTTCACCCCTCCACTTT. Its protein product is CASSWGRTMGSPLHF. The genes are TRBV11-2 and TRBJ1-6; weak D call: TRBD1 (5 bases). Germline lookup yields CDR1 SGHAT and CDR2 FQNNGV. V lost 4 bases to trimming and J lost 9 bases, with 16 bases between them. This CDR3 is 15 amino acids long.

This clonotype was detected only a few times. The chain carries TRBV5-1 and TRBJ2-7, with TRBD2 identical over 10 bases. Losses at the gene ends were 2 bases for V and 0 bases for J; bases not matched to a gene: 2. The V gene's germline CDR1 is SGHRS and CDR2 YFSETQ. This CDR3 contains 15 residues. DNA of the CDR3: TGCGCCAGCAGCTTACTAGCGGGGAGCTCCTACGAGCAGTACTTC. Protein: CASSLLAGSSYEQYF. The whole variable domain, remainder taken from reference TRBV5-1 and TRBJ2-7, is KAGVTQTPRYLIKTRGQQVTLSCSPISGHRSVSWYQQTPGQGLQFLFEYFSETQRNKGNFPGRFSGRQFSNSRSEMNVSTLELGDSALYLCASSLLAGSSYEQYFGPGTRLTVT.

The chain joins TRBV19 to TRBJ2-3; no firm D call. Germline assignment: CDR1 LNHDA and CDR2 SQIVND (reference sequence). The CDR3 totals 15 residues. Trimming stripped 0 bases from V and 0 bases from J, with 7 bases between. This CDR3 is CASSIDTSSTDTQYF. CDR3 in DNA: TGTGCCAGTAGTATAGATACTTCTAGCACAGATACGCAGTATTTT.

The sample holds a few counts of this clonotype. The V call is TRBV20-1, the J call TRBJ1-3, with D possibly TRBD1 on 5 matching bases. The germline V gene has CDR1 DFQATT and CDR2 SNEGSKA (reference sequence). Trimming removed 0 bases at V and 0 bases at J, with 6 bases between. This CDR3 has 14 residues. The DNA for the CDR3 is TGCAGTGCTAGAGAGAGGGGCTCTGGAAACACCATATATTTT. Translating gives CSARERGSGNTIYF.

The chain has TRBV5-1 and TRBJ1-1; D unresolved. V lost 3 bases to trimming and J lost 6 bases, with 21 bases between them. Germline loops: CDR1 SGHRS, CDR2 YFSETQ. This CDR3 is built from 16 residues. The chain's CDR3 is CASSSRPTGGSSEAFF. CDR3 DNA: TGCGCCAGCAGCTCTCGGCCGACGGGAGGCAGTTCTGAAGCTTTCTTT.

The rearrangement joins TRBV14 to TRBJ2-1, with D perhaps matching TRBD1 (5 bases). Per germline, CDR1 SGHDN and CDR2 FVKESK. CDR3 length: 15 amino acids. The V end lost 4 bases, the J end lost 1 base, and 11 bases lay between the germline ends. The CDR3 DNA reads as TGTGCCAGCAGCCTAGGGGTCGGTTCCTACAATGAGCAGTTCTTC. This sequence encodes CASSLGVGSYNEQFF.

The J gene is TRBJ2-3, the V gene TRBV20-1; 9 nucleotides agree with TRBD1. The CDR3 extends over 15 amino acids. Germline V gene lookup returns CDR1 DFQATT and CDR2 SNEGSKA (reference sequence). Unmatched junction bases numbered 4, after V lost 3 bases and J lost 0 bases. This chain's CDR3 is CSASTGGFSTDTQYF. In nucleotides, the CDR3 is TGCAGTGCTAGCACAGGGGGCTTTAGCACAGATACGCAGTATTTT.

V and J are TRBV2 and TRBJ1-1; D is uncertain. Germline V gene lookup returns CDR1 SNHLY and CDR2 FYNNEI. The CDR3 is 14 residues long. V dropped 2 bases and J dropped 4 bases, with 11 bases sitting between them. CDR3 loop: CASSEQEWVTEAFF. The CDR3 region has the DNA TGTGCCAGCAGTGAACAGGAGTGGGTCACTGAAGCTTTCTTT.

Regarding this clonotype: A much larger clone is a single base away; this may be a read error. This chain's CDR3 is CASSVQDRGINQPQHF. CDR3 coding DNA: TGTGCCAGCAGTGTCCAGGACAGGGGGATCAATCAGCCCCAGCATTTT. The chain employs TRBV6-4 and TRBJ1-5; TRBD1 aligns across 10 bases. The ends lost 4 bases at V and 3 bases at J; junction bases unmatched: 6. The CDR3 has 16 amino acids. Germline V CDR1 and CDR2: MRHNA, SNTAGT.

J is TRBJ1-2 and V is TRBV3-1; possible D gene TRBD1, 6 bases. Per germline, CDR1 LGHDT and CDR2 YNNKEL (reference sequence). The CDR3 covers 13 residues. V was cut by 1 base and J by 10 bases, with 13 bases left in between. This CDR3 reads CASSQGGLGHYTF. The CDR3 nucleotides are TGTGCCAGCAGCCAAGGGGGTTTGGGACACTACACCTTC.

This clonotype showed up just a few times. V is TRBV10-3 and J is TRBJ2-7; D possibly corresponds to TRBD1 (6 bases). Germline CDR1 is ENHRY and CDR2 is SYGVKD. The CDR3 loop spans 16 amino acids. Trimming removed 4 bases from V and 5 bases from J, with 21 bases in between. The CDR3 here is CAISGTDSSRVDEQYF. CDR3 DNA: TGTGCCATCAGTGGAACGGACAGCTCACGCGTTGACGAGCAGTACTTC.

This clonotype was counted between two and nine times. V gene TRBV5-1 combines with J gene TRBJ1-6; no clear D. Trimming cost V 0 bases and J 5 bases, with 9 bases left between them. Germline CDR1 SGHRS, CDR2 YFSETQ. CDR3 length: 15 residues. In DNA form, the CDR3 reads TGCGCCAGCAGCTTGGGAGACACCAATAATTCACCCCTCCACTTT. Translation gives CASSLGDTNNSPLHF.

This clonotype was picked up a small number of times. The genes are TRBV6-1 and TRBJ2-5; a weak D match, TRBD1 (5 bases). Trimming removed 6 bases from V and 5 bases from J, with 16 bases in between. CDR3 length: 14 residues. The germline V gene has CDR1 MNHNS and CDR2 SASEGT. The CDR3, as DNA: TGTGCCAGCAGGAGTGGCAGGGCCGTTGAGACCCAGTACTTC. It translates to CASRSGRAVETQYF.